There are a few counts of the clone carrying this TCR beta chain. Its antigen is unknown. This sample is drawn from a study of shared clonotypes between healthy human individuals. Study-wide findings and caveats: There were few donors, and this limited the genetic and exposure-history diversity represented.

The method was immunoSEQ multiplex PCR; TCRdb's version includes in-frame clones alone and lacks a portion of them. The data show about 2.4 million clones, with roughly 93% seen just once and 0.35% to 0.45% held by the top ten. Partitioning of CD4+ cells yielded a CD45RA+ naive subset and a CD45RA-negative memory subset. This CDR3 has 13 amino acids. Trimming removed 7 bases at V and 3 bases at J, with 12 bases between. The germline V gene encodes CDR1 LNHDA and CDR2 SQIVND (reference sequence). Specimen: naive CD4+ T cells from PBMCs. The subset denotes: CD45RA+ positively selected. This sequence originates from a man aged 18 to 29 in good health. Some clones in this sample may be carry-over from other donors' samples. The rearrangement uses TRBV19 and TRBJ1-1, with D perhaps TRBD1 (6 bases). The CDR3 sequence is CASTRKGDTEAFF. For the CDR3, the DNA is TGTGCCAGTACCCGAAAGGGGGACACTGAAGCTTTCTTT.